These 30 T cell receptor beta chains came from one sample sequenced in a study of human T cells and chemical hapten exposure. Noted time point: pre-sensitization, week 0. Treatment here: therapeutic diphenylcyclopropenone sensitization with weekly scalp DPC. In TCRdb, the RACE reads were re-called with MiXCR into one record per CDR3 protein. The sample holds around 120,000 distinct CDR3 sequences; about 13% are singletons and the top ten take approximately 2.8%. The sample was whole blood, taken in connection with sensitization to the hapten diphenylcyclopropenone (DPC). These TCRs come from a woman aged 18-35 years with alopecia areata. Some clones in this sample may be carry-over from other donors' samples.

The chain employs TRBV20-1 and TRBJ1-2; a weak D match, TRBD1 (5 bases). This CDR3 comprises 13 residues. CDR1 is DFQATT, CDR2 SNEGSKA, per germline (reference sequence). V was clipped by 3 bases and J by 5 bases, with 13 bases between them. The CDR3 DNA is TGCAGTGCTAGTGACGCGACAGCTTATGGCTACACCTTC. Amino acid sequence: CSASDATAYGYTF.

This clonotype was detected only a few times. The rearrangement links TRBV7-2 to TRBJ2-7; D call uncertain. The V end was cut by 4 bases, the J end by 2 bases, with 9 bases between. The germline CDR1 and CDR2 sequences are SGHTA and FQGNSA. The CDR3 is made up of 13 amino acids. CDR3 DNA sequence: TGTGCCAGCAGCTCTCGCTCTCCCTACGAGCAGTACTTC. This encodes CASSSRSPYEQYF.

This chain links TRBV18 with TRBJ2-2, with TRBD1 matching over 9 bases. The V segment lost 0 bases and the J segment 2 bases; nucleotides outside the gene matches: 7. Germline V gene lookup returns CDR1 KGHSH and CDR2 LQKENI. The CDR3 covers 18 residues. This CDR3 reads CASSPPVGQGRNTGELFF. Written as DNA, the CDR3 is TGTGCCAGCTCACCACCGGTGGGACAGGGCAGAAACACCGGGGAGCTGTTTTTT.

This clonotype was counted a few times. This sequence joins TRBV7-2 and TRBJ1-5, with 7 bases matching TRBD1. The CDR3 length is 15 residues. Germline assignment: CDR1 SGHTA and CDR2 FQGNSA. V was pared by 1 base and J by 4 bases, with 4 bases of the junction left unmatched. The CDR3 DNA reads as TGTGCCAGCAGCTTAGAAGGGGGCGTGAATCAGCCCCAGCATTTT. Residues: CASSLEGGVNQPQHF.

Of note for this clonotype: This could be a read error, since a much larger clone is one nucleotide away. The CDR3 spells CASSFRQRTTTTNDKLFF. The CDR3, as DNA: TGTGCCAGCAGCTTTCGACAGAGGACAACAACAACTAATGATAAACTGTTTTTT. The chain uses TRBV7-9 and TRBJ1-4; TRBD1 might be the D (5 bases). Germline CDR1 reads SEHNR; CDR2 reads FQNEAQ (reference sequence). The CDR3 is 18 residues long.

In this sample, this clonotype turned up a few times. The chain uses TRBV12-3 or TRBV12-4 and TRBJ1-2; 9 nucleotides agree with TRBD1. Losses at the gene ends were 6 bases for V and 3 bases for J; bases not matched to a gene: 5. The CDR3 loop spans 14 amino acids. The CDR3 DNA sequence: TGTGCCAGCAGCCTGACAGGGGGGGACTATGGCTACACCTTC. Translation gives CASSLTGGDYGYTF.

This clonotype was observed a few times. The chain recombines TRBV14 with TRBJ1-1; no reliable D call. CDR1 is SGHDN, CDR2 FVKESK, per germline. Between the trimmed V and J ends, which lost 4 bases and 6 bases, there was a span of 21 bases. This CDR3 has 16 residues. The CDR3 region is CASSPSGFGIPAEAFF. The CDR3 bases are TGTGCCAGCAGCCCTTCAGGTTTCGGTATACCCGCTGAAGCTTTCTTT.

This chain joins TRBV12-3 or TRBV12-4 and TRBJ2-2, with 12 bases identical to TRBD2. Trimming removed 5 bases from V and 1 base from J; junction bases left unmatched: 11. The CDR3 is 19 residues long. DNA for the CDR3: TGTGCCAGCAGTCGAATAACTAGCGGGGGGCCTTTGAACACCGGGGAGCTGTTTTTT. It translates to CASSRITSGGPLNTGELFF.

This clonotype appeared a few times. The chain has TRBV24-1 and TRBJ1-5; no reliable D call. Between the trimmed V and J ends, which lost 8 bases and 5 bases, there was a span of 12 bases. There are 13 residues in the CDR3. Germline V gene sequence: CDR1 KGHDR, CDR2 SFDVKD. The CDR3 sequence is CATKAGGDQPQHF. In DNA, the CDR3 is TGTGCCACCAAAGCAGGCGGAGATCAGCCCCAGCATTTT.

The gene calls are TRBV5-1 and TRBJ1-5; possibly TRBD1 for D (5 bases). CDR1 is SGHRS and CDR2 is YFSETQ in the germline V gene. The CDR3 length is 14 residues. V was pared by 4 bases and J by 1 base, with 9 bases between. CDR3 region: CASSPGQSNQPQHF. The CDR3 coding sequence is TGCGCCAGCAGCCCCGGACAAAGCAATCAGCCCCAGCATTTT.

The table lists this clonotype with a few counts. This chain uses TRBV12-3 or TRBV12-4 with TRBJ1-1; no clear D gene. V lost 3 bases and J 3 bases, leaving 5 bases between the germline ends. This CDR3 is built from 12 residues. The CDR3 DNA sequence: TGTGCCAGCAGTTTGTCCTACACTGAAGCTTTCTTT. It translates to CASSLSYTEAFF.

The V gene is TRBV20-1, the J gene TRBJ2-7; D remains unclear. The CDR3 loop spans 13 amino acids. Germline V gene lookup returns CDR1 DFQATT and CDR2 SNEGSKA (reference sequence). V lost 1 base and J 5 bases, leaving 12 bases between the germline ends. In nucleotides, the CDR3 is TGCAGTGCTAGAGTTTCTGTTCGACACGAGCAGTACTTC. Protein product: CSARVSVRHEQYF.

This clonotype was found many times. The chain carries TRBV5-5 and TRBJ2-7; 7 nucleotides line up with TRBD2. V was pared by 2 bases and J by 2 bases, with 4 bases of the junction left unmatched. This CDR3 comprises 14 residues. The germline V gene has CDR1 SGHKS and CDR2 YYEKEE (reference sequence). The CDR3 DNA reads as TGTGCCAGCAGCTTTTCCGGGACTACCTACGAGCAGTACTTC. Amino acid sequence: CASSFSGTTYEQYF. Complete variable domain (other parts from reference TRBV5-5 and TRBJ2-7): DAGVTQSPTHLIKTRGQQVTLRCSPISGHKSVSWYQQVLGQGPQFIFQYYEKEERGRGNFPDRFSARQFPNYSSELNVNALLLGDSALYLCASSFSGTTYEQYFGPGTRLTVT.

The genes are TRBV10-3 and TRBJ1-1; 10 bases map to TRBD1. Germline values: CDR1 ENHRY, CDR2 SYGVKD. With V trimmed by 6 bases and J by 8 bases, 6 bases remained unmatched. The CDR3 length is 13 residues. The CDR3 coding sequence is TGTGCCATCAGCGGGGGACAGGGGATCGAAGCTTTCTTT. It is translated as CAISGGQGIEAFF.

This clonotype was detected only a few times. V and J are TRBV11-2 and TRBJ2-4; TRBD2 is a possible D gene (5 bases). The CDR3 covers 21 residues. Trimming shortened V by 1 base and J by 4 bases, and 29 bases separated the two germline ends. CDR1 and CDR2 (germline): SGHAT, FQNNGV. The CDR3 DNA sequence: TGTGCCAGCAGCTTAGGCGGTTTACCAAACTACCGTCAACGGGATAAAAACATTCAGTACTTC. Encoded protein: CASSLGGLPNYRQRDKNIQYF. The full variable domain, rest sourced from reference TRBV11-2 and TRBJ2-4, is EAGVAQSPRYKIIEKRQSVAFWCNPISGHATLYWYQQILGQGPKLLIQFQNNGVVDDSQLPKDRFSAERLKGVDSTLKIQPAKLEDSAVYLCASSLGGLPNYRQRDKNIQYFGAGTRLSVL.

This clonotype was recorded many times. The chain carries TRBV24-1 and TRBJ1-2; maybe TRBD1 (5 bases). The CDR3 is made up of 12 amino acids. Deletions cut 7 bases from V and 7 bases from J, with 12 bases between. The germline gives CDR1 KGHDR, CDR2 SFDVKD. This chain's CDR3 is CATRLRDPGYTF. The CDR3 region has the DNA TGTGCCACCAGACTCCGGGACCCTGGCTACACCTTC.

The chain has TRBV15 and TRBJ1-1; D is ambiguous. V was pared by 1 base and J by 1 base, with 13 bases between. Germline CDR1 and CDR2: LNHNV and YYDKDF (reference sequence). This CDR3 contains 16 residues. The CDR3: CATSRALPDTNTEAFF. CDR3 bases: TGTGCCACCAGCAGAGCCCTGCCCGACACGAACACTGAAGCTTTCTTT. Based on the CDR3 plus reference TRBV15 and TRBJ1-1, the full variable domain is DAMVIQNPRYQVTQFGKPVTLSCSQTLNHNVMYWYQQKSSQAPKLLFHYYDKDFNNEADTPDNFQSRRPNTSFCFLDIRSPGLGDTAMYLCATSRALPDTNTEAFFGQGTRLTVV.

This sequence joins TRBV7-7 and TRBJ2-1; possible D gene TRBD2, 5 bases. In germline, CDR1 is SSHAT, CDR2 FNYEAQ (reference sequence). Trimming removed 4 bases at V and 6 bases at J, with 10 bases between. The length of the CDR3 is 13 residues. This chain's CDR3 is CASSSRGSNEQFF. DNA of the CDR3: TGTGCCAGCAGCTCCAGAGGGTCCAATGAGCAGTTCTTC.

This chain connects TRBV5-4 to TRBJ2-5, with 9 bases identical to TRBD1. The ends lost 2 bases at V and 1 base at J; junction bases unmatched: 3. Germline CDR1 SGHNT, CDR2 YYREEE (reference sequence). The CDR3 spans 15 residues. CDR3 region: CASSFTGGPQETQYF. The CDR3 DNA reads TGTGCCAGCAGCTTTACAGGGGGCCCCCAAGAGACCCAGTACTTC.

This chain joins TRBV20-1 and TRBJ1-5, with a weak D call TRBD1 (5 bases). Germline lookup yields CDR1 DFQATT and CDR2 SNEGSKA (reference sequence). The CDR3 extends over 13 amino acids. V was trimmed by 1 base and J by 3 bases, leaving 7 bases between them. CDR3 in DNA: TGCAGTGCTAGAGGGGGGAACAATCAGCCCCAGCATTTT. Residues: CSARGGNNQPQHF.

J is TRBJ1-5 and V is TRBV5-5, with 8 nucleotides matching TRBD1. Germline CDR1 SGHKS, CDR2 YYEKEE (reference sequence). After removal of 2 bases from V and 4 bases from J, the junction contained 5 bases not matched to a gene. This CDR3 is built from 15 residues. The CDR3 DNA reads TGTGCCAGCAGCTTAGCCGACAGGGGAAATCAGCCCCAGCATTTT. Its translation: CASSLADRGNQPQHF.

Here the CDR3 reads CASSVGQGNGYEQYF. The CDR3 region has the DNA TGTGCCAGCAGCGTAGGGCAGGGGAACGGCTACGAGCAGTACTTC. The chain is built from TRBV9 and TRBJ2-7; tentatively, D is TRBD1 (6 bases). The V end lost 0 bases, the J end lost 3 bases, and 13 bases lay between the germline ends. The CDR3 is made up of 15 amino acids. Germline V lookup: CDR1 SGDLS, CDR2 YYNGEE.

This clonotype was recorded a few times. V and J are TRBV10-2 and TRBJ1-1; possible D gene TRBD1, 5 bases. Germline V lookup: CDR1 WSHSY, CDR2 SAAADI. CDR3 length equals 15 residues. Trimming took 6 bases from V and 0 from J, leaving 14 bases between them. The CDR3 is CASRQLGELNTEAFF. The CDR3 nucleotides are TGCGCCAGCAGACAGTTGGGGGAATTGAACACTGAAGCTTTCTTT.

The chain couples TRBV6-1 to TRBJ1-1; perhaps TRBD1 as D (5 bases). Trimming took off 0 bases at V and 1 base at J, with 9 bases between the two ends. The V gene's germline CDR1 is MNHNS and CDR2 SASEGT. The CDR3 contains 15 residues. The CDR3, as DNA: TGTGCCAGCAGTGAAGCGTGGGGGTGGAACACTGAAGCTTTCTTT. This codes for CASSEAWGWNTEAFF.

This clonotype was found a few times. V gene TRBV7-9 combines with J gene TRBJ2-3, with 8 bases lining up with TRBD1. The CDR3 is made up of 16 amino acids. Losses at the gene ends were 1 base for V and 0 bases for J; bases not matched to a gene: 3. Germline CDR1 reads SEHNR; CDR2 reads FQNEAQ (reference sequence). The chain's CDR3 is CASSLGDRQSTDTQYF. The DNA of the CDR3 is TGTGCCAGCAGCTTAGGGGACAGGCAAAGCACAGATACGCAGTATTTT.

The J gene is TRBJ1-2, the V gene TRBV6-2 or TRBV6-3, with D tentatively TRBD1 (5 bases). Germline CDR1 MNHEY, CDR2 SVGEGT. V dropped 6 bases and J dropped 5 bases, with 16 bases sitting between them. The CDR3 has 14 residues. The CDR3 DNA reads TGTGCCAGCAGCTTGGGACCCGCTACTTATGGCTACACCTTC. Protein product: CASSLGPATYGYTF.

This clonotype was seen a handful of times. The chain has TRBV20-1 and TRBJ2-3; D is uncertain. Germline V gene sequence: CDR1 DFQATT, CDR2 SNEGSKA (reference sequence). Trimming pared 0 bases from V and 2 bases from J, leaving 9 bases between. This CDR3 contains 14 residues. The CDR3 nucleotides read TGCAGTGCTAGAGACGGTGGTCCCACAGATACGCAGTATTTT. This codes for CSARDGGPTDTQYF.

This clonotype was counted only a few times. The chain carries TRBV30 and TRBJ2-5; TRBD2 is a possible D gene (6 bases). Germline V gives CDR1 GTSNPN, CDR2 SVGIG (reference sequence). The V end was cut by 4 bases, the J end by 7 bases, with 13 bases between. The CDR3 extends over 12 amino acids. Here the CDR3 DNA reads TGTGCCTGGAAGCAGGGAGGAGGGACCCAGTACTTC. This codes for CAWKQGGGTQYF. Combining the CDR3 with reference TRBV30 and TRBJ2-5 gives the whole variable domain SQTIHQWPATLVQPVGSPLSLECTVEGTSNPNLYWYRQAAGRGLQLLFYSVGIGQISSEVPQNLSASRPQDRQFILSSKKLLLSDSGFYLCAWKQGGGTQYFGPGTRLLVL.

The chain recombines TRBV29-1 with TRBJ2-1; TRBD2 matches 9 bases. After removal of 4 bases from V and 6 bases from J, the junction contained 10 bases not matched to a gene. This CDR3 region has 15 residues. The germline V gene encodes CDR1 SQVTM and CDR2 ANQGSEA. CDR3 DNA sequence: TGCAGCGTTGGACGCGACGGACTAGCGATCAATGAGCAGTTCTTC. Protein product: CSVGRDGLAINEQFF.

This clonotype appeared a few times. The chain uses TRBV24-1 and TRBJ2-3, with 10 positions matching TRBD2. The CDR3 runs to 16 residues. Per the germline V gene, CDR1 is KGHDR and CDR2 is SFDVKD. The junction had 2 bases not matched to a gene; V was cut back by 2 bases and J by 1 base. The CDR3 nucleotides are TGTGCCACCAGTGATTATAGCGGGGGGCGCACAGATACGCAGTATTTT. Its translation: CATSDYSGGRTDTQYF.